This T cell receptor beta chain stems from a study of blood T cell repertoires in COVID-19. Here immunoSEQ multiplex PCR was the method, and the copy in TCRdb shows in-frame clones only, minus some. The table has about 98,000 clones, around 72% seen once. This clone was recorded once. This CDR3 is built from 16 residues. Between the trimmed V and J ends, which lost 4 bases and 0 bases, there was a span of 12 bases. The germline gives CDR1 LNHDA, CDR2 SQIVND (reference sequence). Material for sequencing was peripheral blood. The TCR comes from a man in his 70s with acute or convalescent COVID-19. The rearrangement links TRBV19 to TRBJ1-4, with D uncertain. The CDR3 nucleotides are TGTGCCAGTAGTAGGCTCCTTTCCTCAACTAATGAAAAACTGTTTTTT. Translated: CASSRLLSSTNEKLFF.